The clone carrying this TCR beta chain was detected a few times. The antigen is undetermined. The CDR3 spans 15 residues. CDR1 is SGHAT, CDR2 FQNNGV, per germline. J was trimmed by 3 bases and V by 5 bases; bases with no gene match: 8. The planned depth of sequencing spanned 1 in 200,000 to 1 in 1 million T cells. Assay used: immunoSEQ multiplex PCR; TCRdb lists only in-frame clones, some missing. In the table there are 55,000 to 60,000 clones, roughly 50% of which are singletons. This entry comes from a study of cytotoxic CD8 clonotypes in ibrutinib-treated CLL. Whole-study context: Enrolment comprised around 11 relapsed/refractory and more than 14 treatment-naive patients; 17 to 18 were IGHV unmutated. Whole-study results and caveats: Baseline clonality, higher than in age-matched healthy donors, tracked circulating CD8+ T-cell counts. Public clonotypes occurred uncommonly; on treatment, they contracted or remained stable.

The sequences come from PBMCs, collected at disease progression, from a patient treated with ibrutinib. V usage is TRBV11-2 and J usage is TRBJ2-7, with 9 bases fitting TRBD2. The receptor comes from a human donor with chronic lymphocytic leukemia. The DNA for the CDR3 is TGTGCCAGCAGCCTCGAGCTAGCGGGGTTCTACGAGCAGTACTTC. Translated, it gives CASSLELAGFYEQYF.